This record covers a single TCR beta chain. Its matching antigen is unknown. This sample is drawn from a study of vaccination effects on CD4 cells after COVID-19. Expansion with viral peptide pools was applied to antigen-specific CD4+ T cells by the ViraFEST assay prior to sequencing. Once cultured for about 9 days, the cells underwent separation to obtain CD4+ T cells. PCR showed that the person got SARS-CoV-2 infection at some point between March and December 2020. Germline CDR1 is SNHLY and CDR2 is FYNNEI. With 5 bases removed from V and 14 bases from J, the gap between germline ends came to 22 bases. The CDR3 length is 14 residues. Some clones are missing from TCRdb's copy, which holds only in-frame ones; the method was immunoSEQ multiplex PCR. Among about 45,000 clones listed, 65% to 70% were seen once.

This TCR was recovered from a human donor who had a prior SARS-CoV-2 infection. The J gene is TRBJ2-1, the V gene TRBV2; D is tentatively TRBD1 or TRBD2 (6 bases each). Material: CD4+ T cells from PBMCs cultured with a peptide pool, obtained before COVID-19 vaccination. This CDR3 is CASSREQGGWGEFF. The CDR3 nucleotides are TGTGCCAGCAGTCGGGAACAGGGCGGCTGGGGGGAGTTCTTC.